The clone carrying this T cell receptor beta chain has a handful of counts. As yet, its antigen is unknown. Germline CDR1 MNHEY, CDR2 SMNVEV (reference sequence). Trimming removed 2 bases from V and 4 bases from J; junction bases left unmatched: 3. The CDR3 covers 15 residues. These data belong to a study of T-cell memory formation after mild COVID-19. Study conclusions and caveats: Cross-reactive memory seemingly joined, as some responding clones were found in pre-infection memory. Day 37-peaking second-wave clones had unconfirmed SARS-CoV-2 specificity.

Sample barcodes and UMIs were carried by the TCR alpha and TCR beta cDNA libraries that 5'RACE generated with constant-segment primers. From the 5' RACE reads, TCRdb called clonotypes with MiXCR, one entry per CDR3 protein. Of approximately 60,000 distinct CDR3 sequences in the sample, roughly 10% were seen once. The chain links TRBV27 to TRBJ2-2; 8 bases match TRBD1. The receptor comes from a man aged 18 to 30 who had mild COVID-19 (a few samples of this study predate the infection). Cell type and time point are not known. The sequenced sample consisted of PBMCs or a T cell subset sorted from them (not recorded which). The CDR3 coding sequence is TGTGCCAGCAGTTTACGGACAGGGACCACCGGGGAGCTGTTTTTT. It is translated as CASSLRTGTTGELFF.